The T cell receptor beta chain described here comes from a study of blood T cell repertoires in COVID-19. Whole-study context: Acute and convalescent COVID-19 samples came from the United States, Italy and Spain. PBMCs, B-cell-depleted T cells, or T cells were the source of the cDNA or gDNA that made up the material.

J lost 7 bases, V lost 6 bases, and 2 bases had no gene match. Germline-derived CDR1 and CDR2 are MNHEY and SVGAGI. The CDR3 runs to 11 residues. Study processing details: Nucleated cell number was recorded as an estimate derived from reference gene primer amplification. TCRdb's table, derived via immunoSEQ multiplex PCR, lists solely in-frame clones and lacks some. The V and J calls and clone size come from that table; D and trimming were worked out from the DNA. Seen here are 240,000 or so clones, around four fifths observed once, and the top ten hold around 2%. This receptor was identified in a woman at least 80 years old with acute or convalescent COVID-19. The chain employs TRBV6-5 and TRBJ1-1; TRBD1 aligns across 7 bases. Input material: peripheral blood. CDR3 protein: CASRRQGEAFF. CDR3 DNA sequence: TGTGCCAGCAGGCGACAGGGTGAAGCTTTCTTT.